Below, 18 T cell receptor beta chains from the same sample are listed, as sequenced in a study of beta chain features in type 1 diabetes. What was sequenced were expressed TCRB transcripts, since all of the isolated RNA had been reverse transcribed. Sequencing used immunoSEQ multiplex PCR; TCRdb keeps in-frame clones, though not all of them. The sample consists of 250,000 to 350,000 clones, approximately 10% of them appearing once. Material for sequencing was naive CD4+ T cells from blood. Receptors originate from a woman aged 30 to 39 in good health.

This chain links TRBV23-1 with TRBJ2-7; D gene uncertain. TRBV23-1 is annotated as an ORF whose role is uncertain. The CDR3 runs 14 residues. With 6 bases removed from V and 2 bases from J, the gap between germline ends came to 14 bases. The CDR3 region has the DNA TGCGCCAGCAGCCTTAAATCAACTCCCTACGAGCAGTACTTC. Translation: CASSLKSTPYEQYF.

The V gene is TRBV5-1, the J gene TRBJ2-5; TRBD2 matches 11 bases. The CDR3 covers 17 residues. The germline V gene encodes CDR1 SGHRS and CDR2 YFSETQ. Unmatched junction bases numbered 11, after V lost 4 bases and J lost 3 bases. For the CDR3, the DNA is TGCGCCAGCAGCCCACGCATGACTAGCGGGATCGAAGAGACCCAGTACTTC. Translation: CASSPRMTSGIEETQYF.

This chain links TRBV28 with TRBJ1-1, with D possibly being TRBD1 (5 bases). The V end lost 6 bases, the J end lost 6 bases, and 11 bases lay between the germline ends. CDR3 length equals 12 residues. CDR1 is MDHEN, CDR2 SYDVKM, per germline. CDR3 in amino acids: CASRDRHSEAFF. The CDR3 nucleotides are TGTGCCAGCAGAGACAGACACTCTGAAGCTTTCTTT.

This clone has more than one count but fewer than ten. In DNA form, the CDR3 reads TGTGCCAGCAGCCTCGCCGGGACAGGGCTCTCCTACGAGCAGTACTTC. This translates into CASSLAGTGLSYEQYF. The rearrangement joins TRBV7-8 to TRBJ2-7; 9 positions agree with TRBD1. CDR1 is SGHVS and CDR2 is FQNEAQ in the germline V gene. The V and J ends lost 5 bases and 0 bases, in that order; junction bases with no gene match: 8. CDR3 size: 16 residues.

This chain joins TRBV23-1 and TRBJ2-7; no reliable D call. TRBV23-1 is an open reading frame, and its role is uncertain. Deletions cut 6 bases from V and 3 bases from J, with 6 bases between. There are 11 residues in the CDR3. The CDR3 nucleotides read TGCGCCAGCAGCACATACTACGAGCAGTACTTC. It yields the protein CASSTYYEQYF.

The CDR3, as DNA: TGTGCCAGCAGCGGCCGACTAGCGGGAGCGGACGAGCAGTACTTC. Translation: CASSGRLAGADEQYF. V gene TRBV5-4 combines with J gene TRBJ2-7; 12 bases match TRBD2. J lost 5 bases, V lost 4 bases, and 7 bases had no gene match. This CDR3 region has 15 residues. CDR1 and CDR2 from the germline V gene are SGHNT and YYREEE (reference sequence).

This chain uses TRBV2 with TRBJ2-7; 14 bases align to TRBD2. The CDR3 length is 16 residues. Germline CDR1 and CDR2: SNHLY and FYNNEI. The J segment lost 8 bases and the V segment lost 5 bases, leaving 11 bases of the junction unmatched. The CDR3 is CASSLTPGLAGEKQYF. CDR3 nucleotides: TGTGCCAGCAGTCTAACCCCGGGACTAGCGGGAGAGAAGCAGTACTTC.

This clone was counted only a few times. In DNA form, the CDR3 reads TGTGCCACCAGCAGGGCAGTGGCGGTTAATGAAAAACTGTTTTTT. This encodes CATSRAVAVNEKLFF. The chain has TRBV15 and TRBJ1-4; D remains unclear. The CDR3 has 15 amino acids. V shed 3 bases and J shed 4 bases, with 12 bases lying between them. Germline CDR1 reads LNHNV; CDR2 reads YYDKDF (reference sequence). Full variable domain (rest looked up from reference TRBV15 and TRBJ1-4): DAMVIQNPRYQVTQFGKPVTLSCSQTLNHNVMYWYQQKSSQAPKLLFHYYDKDFNNEADTPDNFQSRRPNTSFCFLDIRSPGLGDTAMYLCATSRAVAVNEKLFFGSGTQLSVL.

The rearrangement joins TRBV28 to TRBJ1-5, with D perhaps TRBD1 (6 bases). V lost 6 bases and J lost 1, with 7 bases in between. CDR1 and CDR2 from the germline V gene are MDHEN and SYDVKM. CDR3 length: 13 amino acids. CDR3 residues: CASRQGSNQPQHF. The CDR3 coding sequence is TGTGCCAGCAGACAGGGAAGCAATCAGCCCCAGCATTTT.

The chain employs TRBV28 and TRBJ2-1, with 12 bases matching TRBD2. This CDR3 has 15 amino acids. J gave up 7 bases and V 7 bases, and 8 bases lay outside the gene matches. Germline V gene sequence: CDR1 MDHEN, CDR2 SYDVKM. The CDR3 bases are TGTGCCAGCATGGGACTAGCGGGTTCTAGAAATGAGCAGTTCTTC. Translated: CASMGLAGSRNEQFF.

The V call is TRBV28, the J call TRBJ2-7; D unclear. V lost 8 bases and J lost 2, with 16 bases in between. Germline CDR1 reads MDHEN; CDR2 reads SYDVKM. This CDR3 spans 14 amino acids. This CDR3 reads CASQTVGSAYEQYF. In DNA, the CDR3 is TGTGCCAGCCAGACGGTGGGCAGTGCCTACGAGCAGTACTTC.

This clone came up a few times. The chain joins TRBV6-5 to TRBJ2-7; 9 bases map to TRBD1. The V segment lost 6 bases and the J segment 2 bases; nucleotides outside the gene matches: 5. Germline assignment: CDR1 MNHEY and CDR2 SVGAGI. This CDR3 is built from 14 residues. CDR3: CASRMGQGPYEQYF. CDR3 nucleotides: TGTGCCAGCAGGATGGGACAGGGCCCCTACGAGCAGTACTTC.

With regard to this clone: At one end, the junction sequence differs from germline, possibly due to a read error. J is TRBJ2-1 and V is TRBV7-7; 11 positions match TRBD2. The CDR3 has 15 residues. CDR1 is SSHAT and CDR2 is FNYEAQ in the germline V gene (reference sequence). The CDR3 loop is CASSLLAGGPYEQFF. The DNA of the CDR3 is TGTGCTAGCAGCTTATTAGCGGGAGGGCCGTATGAGCAGTTCTTC.

V is TRBV9 and J is TRBJ2-5; 8 bases map to TRBD2. Trimming took 3 bases from V and 2 from J; bases not matched to a gene: 3. CDR1 SGDLS and CDR2 YYNGEE come from the germline V gene. This CDR3 contains 14 residues. As DNA, the CDR3 is TGTGCCAGCAGCGCCACTAGCGGACAAGAGACCCAGTACTTC. It is translated as CASSATSGQETQYF.

The table lists this clone with a few counts. The chain employs TRBV10-3 and TRBJ1-1; weak D call: TRBD1 (6 bases). Germline V gene data show CDR1 as ENHRY and CDR2 as SYGVKD. The V and J ends lost 6 bases and 0 bases respectively, with 14 bases between them. The CDR3 sequence is 15 residues long. The CDR3 coding sequence is TGTGCCATCAGGGACAGTATATCAATGAACACTGAAGCTTTCTTT. This encodes CAIRDSISMNTEAFF.

The J gene is TRBJ2-5, the V gene TRBV2; D is possibly TRBD2 (5 bases). The CDR3 is 12 amino acids. Between the trimmed V and J ends, which lost 7 bases and 3 bases, there was a span of 9 bases. Germline V gives CDR1 SNHLY, CDR2 FYNNEI. The chain's CDR3 is CASKRAEETQYF. The CDR3 DNA reads as TGTGCCAGCAAAAGAGCGGAAGAGACCCAGTACTTC.

Concerning this clone itself: Other DNA variants within this sample encode the same CDR3. J is TRBJ2-1 and V is TRBV18; 7 bases map to TRBD2. CDR1 is KGHSH and CDR2 is LQKENI in the germline V gene. Germline trimming cut 0 bases from V and 5 bases from J; bases unmatched to any gene: 4. This CDR3 is 15 amino acids long. The CDR3 is CASSPPGLADNEQFF. The CDR3, as DNA: TGTGCCAGCTCACCACCGGGTCTAGCGGACAATGAGCAGTTCTTC.

The J gene is TRBJ2-7, the V gene TRBV5-1, with 7 bases lining up with TRBD1. V was pared by 5 bases and J by 1 base, with 9 bases of the junction left unmatched. CDR1 is SGHRS, CDR2 YFSETQ, per germline. The CDR3 length is 15 residues. DNA of the CDR3: TGCGCCAGCAGTTTCCGCACAGGGGATTCCTACGAGCAGTACTTC. Amino acid sequence: CASSFRTGDSYEQYF.